The present T cell receptor beta chain was sequenced within a study of T cell clones after liver transplantation. The assay was immunoSEQ multiplex PCR, and TCRdb's table has in-frame clones only and misses some. The sample lists 80,000 or so clones; 80% to 85% were seen once. CD3+CD4+ and CD3+CD8+ cells were FACS-sorted from thawed unstimulated PBMCs. The receptor was isolated from a human patient who received a liver transplant. Some of the T cells may derive from the graft donor. The sample here was CD4+ T cells from blood, taken just over 45 months after liver transplant.

The CDR3 DNA sequence: TGTGCCAGCAGCGGTCGGGGAGCGGGGGACACAGATACGCAGTATTTT. Residues: CASSGRGAGDTDTQYF. This chain connects TRBV7-8 to TRBJ2-3; 8 bases agree with TRBD2. With 5 bases clipped from V and 2 bases from J, the junction kept 9 bases outside the gene matches. Germline V CDR1 and CDR2: SGHVS, FQNEAQ. The CDR3 covers 16 residues.